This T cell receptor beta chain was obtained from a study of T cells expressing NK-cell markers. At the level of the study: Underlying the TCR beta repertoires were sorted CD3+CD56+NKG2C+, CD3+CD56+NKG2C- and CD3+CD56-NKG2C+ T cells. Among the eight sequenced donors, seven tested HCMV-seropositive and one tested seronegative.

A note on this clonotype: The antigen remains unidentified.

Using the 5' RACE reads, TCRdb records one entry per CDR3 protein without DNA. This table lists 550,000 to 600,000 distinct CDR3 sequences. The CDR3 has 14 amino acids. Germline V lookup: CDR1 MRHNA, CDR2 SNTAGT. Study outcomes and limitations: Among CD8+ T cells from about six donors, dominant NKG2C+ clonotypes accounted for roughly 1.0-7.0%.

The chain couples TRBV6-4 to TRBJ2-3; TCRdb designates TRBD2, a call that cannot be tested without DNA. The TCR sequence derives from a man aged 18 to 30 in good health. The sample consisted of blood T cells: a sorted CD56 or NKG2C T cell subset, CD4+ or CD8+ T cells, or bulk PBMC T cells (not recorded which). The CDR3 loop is CASSAGARTDTQYF.